This T cell receptor (beta chain) was identified in a study of metastatic and nonmetastatic thyroid tumors (dated by TCRdb to the early 2020s). In the study overall: For patients with malignant and with benign thyroid disease, the researchers compared repertoires between peripheral blood samples and tumor or nodule tissue samples.

No patient had received any treatment before thyroid surgery. Using T-cell receptor beta sequencing, the researchers looked back retrospectively at clinical samples from patients, gathered between about 2012 and 2019. Library preparation was by PCR. For sequencing, an Illumina HiSeq 4000 was employed. High-throughput sequencing was used to profile the TCR beta-chain CDR3 region of each patient. The published analysis was carried out like this. The researchers built a classifier to tell apart papillary thyroid cancer patients with distant metastasis, based on CDR3 differences among clinicopathological groups. The Shannon index was used to assess repertoire diversity, and the Morisita-Horn index was used to assess tumor-blood repertoire similarity. TCRdb's own reprocessing of the public reads used fastp at Q25 and MiXCR and kept productive beta chains. Here the V and J calls rest on TCRdb's processing, not on the authors' analysis. This sample gives about 47,000 clones in total; around a quarter of them show up just once. About 3.5% of the sample goes to the ten largest clones.

At the junction V is shortened by 4 bases and J by 5 bases; bases outside the gene matches: 6. The CDR3 numbers 15 residues from cysteine through phenylalanine. Left in the record is the CDR3 DNA by itself, 45 bases read in frame from the first base. The germline V gene provides CDR1 SGHAT and CDR2 FQNNGV. This clone occurred many times. Its antigen is not yet known. One base away there is no much larger clone; base qualities are not given. Points the paper makes about the study in general: In both blood and tumor samples, malignant tumors were reported to have significantly higher TCR beta diversity than benign nodules.

Sequencing was done on a sample of blood. This TCR was recovered from a male donor with papillary thyroid cancer or a benign thyroid nodule (not recorded which). Some clones in this sample may be carry-over from other donors' samples. The chain links TRBV11-2 with TRBJ1-1; TRBD1 fits 11 bases in the junction. The nucleotide sequence is TGTGCCAGCAGCTCGGACAGGGGGCCCCATACTGAAGCTTTCTTT. Its protein is CASSSDRGPHTEAFF.